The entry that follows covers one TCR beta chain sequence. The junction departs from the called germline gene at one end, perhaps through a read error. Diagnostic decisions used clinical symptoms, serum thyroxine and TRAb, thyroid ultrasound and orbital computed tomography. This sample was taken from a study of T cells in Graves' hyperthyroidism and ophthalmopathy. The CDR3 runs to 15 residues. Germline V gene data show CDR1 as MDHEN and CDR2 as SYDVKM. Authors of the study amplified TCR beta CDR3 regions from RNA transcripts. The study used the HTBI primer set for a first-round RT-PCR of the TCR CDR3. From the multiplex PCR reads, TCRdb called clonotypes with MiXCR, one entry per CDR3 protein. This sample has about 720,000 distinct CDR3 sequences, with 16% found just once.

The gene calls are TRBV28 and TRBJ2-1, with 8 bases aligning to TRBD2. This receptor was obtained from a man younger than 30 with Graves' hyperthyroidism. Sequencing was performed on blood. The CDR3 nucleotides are TGTGCCAGCAGTCCGAGCGGGAGTGTCTACAATGAGCGGTTCTTC. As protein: CASSPSGSVYNERFF.